Below, 21 T cell receptor beta chains from the same sample are listed, as sequenced in a study of blood T cell repertoires in COVID-19. The table came from immunoSEQ multiplex PCR; TCRdb's copy has only in-frame clones and leaves some out. The sample has around 56,000 clones; around 87% are singletons. The sample consisted of peripheral blood. The receptors stem from a man aged 60 to 69 with active or convalescent COVID-19.

The chain has TRBV25-1 and TRBJ1-2, with D possibly being TRBD1 (5 bases). The CDR3 spans 15 residues. In germline, CDR1 is MGHDK, CDR2 SYGVNS. Trimming stripped 8 bases from V and 0 bases from J, with 16 bases between. The CDR3 loop is CASRGEGLSNYGYTF. The CDR3 DNA follows: TGTGCCAGCCGGGGGGAGGGACTTTCTAACTATGGCTACACCTTC.

V usage is TRBV6-5 and J usage is TRBJ2-4, with 8 bases identical to TRBD2. The CDR3 runs 12 residues. The germline gives CDR1 MNHEY, CDR2 SVGAGI. The V segment lost 8 bases and the J segment 7 bases; nucleotides outside the gene matches: 4. CDR3 region: CASGSSGNIQYF. As DNA, the CDR3 is TGTGCCAGCGGCTCTAGCGGGAACATTCAGTACTTC.

The rearrangement uses TRBV7-2 and TRBJ2-7, with D possibly matching TRBD2 (6 bases). Trimming took 4 bases from V and 7 from J, leaving 20 bases between them. This CDR3 is built from 15 residues. Germline V gene lookup returns CDR1 SGHTA and CDR2 FQGNSA. The CDR3: CASSSLKGGVREQYF. CDR3 DNA sequence: TGTGCCAGCAGCTCACTCAAAGGAGGGGTAAGGGAGCAGTACTTC.

This sequence joins TRBV11-2 and TRBJ2-1; 12 bases are a match to TRBD2. This CDR3 is 15 amino acids long. Germline CDR1 SGHAT, CDR2 FQNNGV. Trimming at V came to 7 bases and at J to 10 bases, leaving 11 bases not matched to a gene. The CDR3 spells CASIPPGLAGSEQFF. DNA for the CDR3: TGTGCCAGCATCCCTCCGGGACTAGCGGGTTCAGAGCAGTTCTTC.

The chain carries TRBV7-2 and TRBJ1-4; 7 positions agree with TRBD1. Germline CDR1 SGHTA, CDR2 FQGNSA. This CDR3 contains 14 residues. V was pared by 6 bases and J by 4 bases, with 5 bases of the junction left unmatched. DNA for the CDR3: TGTGCCAGCAGGAGGGACAGTGGTAATGAAAAACTGTTTTTT. It is translated as CASRRDSGNEKLFF.

V and J are TRBV11-2 and TRBJ2-1, with 12 bases matching TRBD2. The CDR3 is made up of 15 amino acids. Germline assignment: CDR1 SGHAT and CDR2 FQNNGV. J lost 6 bases, V lost 5 bases, and 5 bases had no gene match. Written as DNA, the CDR3 is TGTGCCAGCAGCGTACTGACTAGCGGGGGCAATGAGCAGTTCTTC. This encodes CASSVLTSGGNEQFF.

This chain uses TRBV4-2 with TRBJ2-2; 8 nucleotides agree with TRBD2. Trimming removed 2 bases from V and 4 bases from J; junction bases left unmatched: 3. The V gene's germline CDR1 is LGHNA and CDR2 YNFKEQ. The CDR3 sequence is 15 residues long. CDR3 sequence reads: CASSQRTSSTGELFF. CDR3 nucleotides: TGTGCCAGCAGCCAACGGACTAGCAGCACCGGGGAGCTGTTTTTT.

The J gene is TRBJ1-1, the V gene TRBV7-9; a weak D match, TRBD1 (5 bases). CDR3 length equals 14 residues. V was trimmed by 1 base and J by 3 bases, leaving 9 bases between them. CDR1 and CDR2 (germline): SEHNR, FQNEAQ (reference sequence). The CDR3 here is CASSLVGGDTEAFF. The CDR3 region has the DNA TGTGCCAGCAGCTTAGTTGGGGGGGACACTGAAGCTTTCTTT.

This chain links TRBV3-1 (or the pseudogene TRBV3-2) with TRBJ1-1, with a possible D match to TRBD1 (6 bases). The V gene lost 1 base and the J gene lost 1 base, with 10 bases spanning the gap. Looked up from germline, CDR1 is LGHDT and CDR2 is YNNKEL (reference sequence). The CDR3 sequence is 15 residues long. The CDR3 DNA reads TGTGCCAGCAGCCAAGTTTTAGGGGGGAACACTGAAGCTTTCTTT. It translates to CASSQVLGGNTEAFF.

V and J are TRBV6-6 and TRBJ1-2; 8 bases map to TRBD1. Germline values: CDR1 MNHNY, CDR2 SVGAGI (reference sequence). The trim removed 8 bases at V and 8 bases at J, leaving 4 bases unmatched. The CDR3 covers 11 residues. This CDR3 reads CASGDRTGYTF. The CDR3 nucleotides read TGTGCCAGCGGGGACAGGACGGGCTACACCTTC.

The chain combines TRBV29-1 with TRBJ1-2, with TRBD1 matching over 9 bases. CDR3 length equals 13 residues. Trimming cost V 6 bases and J 2 bases; bases outside gene matches: 4. From germline, CDR1 is SQVTM and CDR2 ANQGSEA. CDR3 sequence: CSVKTGGNYGYTF. The CDR3 DNA is TGCAGCGTCAAGACAGGGGGAAACTATGGCTACACCTTC. Supplemented by reference TRBV29-1 and TRBJ1-2, the full variable domain reads SAVISQKPSRDICQRGTSLTIQCQVDSQVTMMFWYRQQPGQSLTLIATANQGSEATYESGFVIDKFPISRPNLTFSTLTVSNMSPEDSSIYLCSVKTGGNYGYTFGSGTRLTVV.

The chain links TRBV19 to TRBJ2-3, with 9 bases fitting TRBD2. The CDR3 consists of 14 residues. V shed 10 bases and J 1 base; nucleotides not matched to a gene: 6. CDR1 is LNHDA and CDR2 is SQIVND in the germline V gene (reference sequence). CDR3 sequence: CAIKSSGGTDTQYF. The DNA for the CDR3 is TGTGCCATAAAATCTAGCGGGGGCACAGATACGCAGTATTTT.

J is TRBJ1-2 and V is TRBV6-5, with 8 nucleotides matching TRBD1. Losses at the gene ends were 2 bases for V and 4 bases for J; bases not matched to a gene: 9. Germline values: CDR1 MNHEY, CDR2 SVGAGI. The CDR3 runs 16 residues. Written as DNA, the CDR3 is TGTGCCAGCAGTTACATACCGGGACAGGACCCCTATGGCTACACCTTC. Protein sequence: CASSYIPGQDPYGYTF.

V and J are TRBV6-5 and TRBJ1-6, with 9 bases identical to TRBD1. Germline CDR1 and CDR2: MNHEY and SVGAGI. The ends lost 6 bases at V and 4 bases at J; junction bases unmatched: 4. This CDR3 region has 15 residues. The CDR3 DNA follows: TGTGCCAGCAGAGCGGACAGGGGTTATAATTCACCCCTCCACTTT. The encoded protein is CASRADRGYNSPLHF.

The genes are TRBV18 and TRBJ1-1; TRBD1 matches 9 bases. The V gene's germline CDR1 is KGHSH and CDR2 LQKENI. This CDR3 is built from 15 residues. V shed 3 bases and J 3 bases; nucleotides not matched to a gene: 5. The CDR3 DNA follows: TGTGCCAGCTCACCGGGACAGGGATTGGACACTGAAGCTTTCTTT. This codes for CASSPGQGLDTEAFF. The whole variable domain, remainder taken from reference TRBV18 and TRBJ1-1, is NAGVMQNPRHLVRRRGQEARLRCSPMKGHSHVYWYRQLPEEGLKFMVYLQKENIIDESGMPKERFSAEFPKEGPSILRIQQVVRGDSAAYFCASSPGQGLDTEAFFGQGTRLTVV.

This rearrangement joins TRBV24-1 to TRBJ1-1; 10 bases agree with TRBD1. The CDR3 is 15 residues long. CDR1 and CDR2 from the germline V gene are KGHDR and SFDVKD. V was clipped by 12 bases and J by 5 bases; unmatched bases: 14. CDR3 nucleotides: TGTGCCCCCGCTCGGTTGACAGGGGGCTTGACTGAAGCTTTCTTT. This gives the protein CAPARLTGGLTEAFF.

This clone occurred a few times. The rearrangement uses TRBV27 and TRBJ1-2; 8 bases match TRBD1. V lost 4 bases to trimming and J lost 6 bases; unmatched junction nucleotides: 7. CDR1 and CDR2 (germline): MNHEY, SMNVEV (reference sequence). CDR3 length: 14 residues. Here the CDR3 reads CASSYRGSYDGYTF. CDR3 nucleotide sequence: TGTGCCAGCAGTTACAGGGGGTCCTACGATGGCTACACCTTC.

This chain joins TRBV28 and TRBJ1-2, with 9 nucleotides matching TRBD1. CDR1 is MDHEN and CDR2 is SYDVKM in the germline V gene. The V gene end was trimmed by 8 bases and the J gene end by 6 bases; junction bases not matched to a gene: 4. CDR3 size: 12 residues. The CDR3 is CASSDRGDGYTF. As DNA, the CDR3 is TGTGCCAGCTCGGACAGGGGAGATGGCTACACCTTC.

The chain carries TRBV11-3 and TRBJ2-1, with 9 bases matching TRBD2. V dropped 6 bases and J dropped 1; count of bases not matched to a gene: 4. The CDR3 sequence is 15 residues long. CDR1 and CDR2 (germline): SGHNT, YENEEA. CDR3: CASSTTSGSYNEQFF. CDR3 DNA: TGTGCCAGCAGTACGACTAGCGGATCCTACAATGAGCAGTTCTTC.

V gene TRBV13 combines with J gene TRBJ1-1, with D perhaps TRBD1 (6 bases). CDR1 is PRHDT, CDR2 FYEKMQ, per germline (reference sequence). Trimming took off 5 bases at V and 0 bases at J, with 13 bases between the two ends. There are 15 residues in the CDR3. In nucleotides, the CDR3 is TGTGCCAGCAGCCCTCGGGCAGGGGTGAACACTGAAGCTTTCTTT. Translation gives CASSPRAGVNTEAFF.

This clone occurred a few times. The V and J genes are TRBV9 and TRBJ2-2; D remains unclear. The V end lost 0 bases, the J end lost 2 bases, and 8 bases lay between the germline ends. The CDR3 has 15 residues. The germline gives CDR1 SGDLS, CDR2 YYNGEE. The CDR3, as DNA: TGTGCCAGCAGCGTAGTCCCAGTTAACACCGGGGAGCTGTTTTTT. Amino acid sequence: CASSVVPVNTGELFF.